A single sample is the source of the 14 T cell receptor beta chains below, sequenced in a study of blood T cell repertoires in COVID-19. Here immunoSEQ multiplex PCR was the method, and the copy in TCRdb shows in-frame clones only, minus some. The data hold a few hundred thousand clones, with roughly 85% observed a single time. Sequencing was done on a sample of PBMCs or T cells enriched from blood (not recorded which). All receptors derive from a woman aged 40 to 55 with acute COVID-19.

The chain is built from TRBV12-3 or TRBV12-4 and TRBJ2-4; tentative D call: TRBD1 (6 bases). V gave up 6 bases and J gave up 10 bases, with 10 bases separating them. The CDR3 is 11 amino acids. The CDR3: CASSQGGIQYF. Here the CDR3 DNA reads TGTGCCAGCAGCCAAGGGGGTATTCAGTACTTC.

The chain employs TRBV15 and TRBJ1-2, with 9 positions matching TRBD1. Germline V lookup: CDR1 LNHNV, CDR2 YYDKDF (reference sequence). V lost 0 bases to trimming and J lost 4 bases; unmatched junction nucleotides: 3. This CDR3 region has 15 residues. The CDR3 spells CATSRDGTGFYGYTF. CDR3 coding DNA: TGTGCCACCAGCAGAGATGGGACAGGGTTCTATGGCTACACCTTC.

The CDR3 nucleotides are TGTGCCAGCAGTGAAGGACAGACCTACGAGCAGTACTTC. This encodes CASSEGQTYEQYF. This rearrangement joins TRBV6-1 to TRBJ2-7, with D tentatively TRBD1 (5 bases). Germline lookup yields CDR1 MNHNS and CDR2 SASEGT. Deletions cut 1 base from V and 2 bases from J, with 6 bases between. This CDR3 spans 13 amino acids.

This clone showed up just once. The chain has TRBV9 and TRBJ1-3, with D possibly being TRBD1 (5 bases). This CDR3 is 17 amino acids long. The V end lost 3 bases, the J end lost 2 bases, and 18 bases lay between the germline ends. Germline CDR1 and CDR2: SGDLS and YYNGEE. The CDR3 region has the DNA TGTGCCAGCAGCGCCCCAAGGGGCCTTACTCCTGGAAACACCATATATTTT. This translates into CASSAPRGLTPGNTIYF. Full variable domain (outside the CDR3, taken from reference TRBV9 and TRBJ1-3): DSGVTQTPKHLITATGQRVTLRCSPRSGDLSVYWYQQSLDQGLQFLIQYYNGEERAKGNILERFSAQQFPDLHSELNLSSLELGDSALYFCASSAPRGLTPGNTIYFGEGSWLTVV.

For the CDR3, the DNA is TGCGCCAGCAGTGAGCCTAACAGGGGACTGAACACCATATATTTT. Protein sequence: CASSEPNRGLNTIYF. The chain uses TRBV10-2 and TRBJ1-3; 7 nucleotides line up with TRBD1. Germline CDR1 WSHSY, CDR2 SAAADI. The CDR3 has 15 residues. V shed 2 bases and J 7 bases; nucleotides not matched to a gene: 8.

For the CDR3, the DNA is TGTGCCAGCACGACCTGGGAGGGGGAGACCCAGTACTTC. This sequence encodes CASTTWEGETQYF. The V gene is TRBV5-4, the J gene TRBJ2-5, with TRBD2 matching 7 bases. V shed 6 bases, J shed 5 bases, and the junction held 7 bases outside the gene matches. This CDR3 contains 13 residues. Germline V CDR1 and CDR2: SGHNT, YYREEE (reference sequence).

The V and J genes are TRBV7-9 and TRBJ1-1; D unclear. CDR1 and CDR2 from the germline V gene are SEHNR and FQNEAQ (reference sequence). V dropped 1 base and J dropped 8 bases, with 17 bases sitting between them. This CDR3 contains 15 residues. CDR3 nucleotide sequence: TGTGCCAGCAGCTTAGAAGTCGGGCCACGAGGGGAAGCTTTCTTT. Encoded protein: CASSLEVGPRGEAFF.

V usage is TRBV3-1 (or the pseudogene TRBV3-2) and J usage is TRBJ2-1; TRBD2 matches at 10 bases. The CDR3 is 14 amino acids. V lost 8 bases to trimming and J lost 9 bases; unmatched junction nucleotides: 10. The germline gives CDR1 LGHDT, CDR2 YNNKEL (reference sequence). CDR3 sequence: CASATTSGNSEQFF. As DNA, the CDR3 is TGTGCCAGCGCAACCACTAGCGGGAATAGTGAGCAGTTCTTC.

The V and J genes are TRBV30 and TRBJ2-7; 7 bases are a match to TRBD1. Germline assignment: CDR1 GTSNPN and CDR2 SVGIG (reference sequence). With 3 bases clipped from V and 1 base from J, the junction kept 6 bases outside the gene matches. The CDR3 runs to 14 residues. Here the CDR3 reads CAWRPGQLSYEQYF. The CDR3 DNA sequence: TGTGCCTGGAGACCGGGACAGCTATCCTACGAGCAGTACTTC. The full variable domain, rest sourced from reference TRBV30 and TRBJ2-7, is SQTIHQWPATLVQPVGSPLSLECTVEGTSNPNLYWYRQAAGRGLQLLFYSVGIGQISSEVPQNLSASRPQDRQFILSSKKLLLSDSGFYLCAWRPGQLSYEQYFGPGTRLTVT.

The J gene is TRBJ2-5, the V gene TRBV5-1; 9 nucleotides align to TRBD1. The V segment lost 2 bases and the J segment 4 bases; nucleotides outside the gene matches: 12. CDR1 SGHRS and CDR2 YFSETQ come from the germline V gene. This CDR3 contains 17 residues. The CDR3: CASSLAQRTGVGETQYF. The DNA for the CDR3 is TGCGCCAGCAGCTTAGCCCAGAGGACAGGGGTAGGAGAGACCCAGTACTTC.

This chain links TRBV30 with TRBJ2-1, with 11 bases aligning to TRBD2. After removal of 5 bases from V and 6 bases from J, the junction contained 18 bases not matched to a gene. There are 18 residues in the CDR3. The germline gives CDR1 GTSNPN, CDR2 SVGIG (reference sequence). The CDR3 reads CAWSAAGTSGLSGNEQFF. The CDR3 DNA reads TGTGCCTGGTCGGCCGCCGGGACTAGCGGCCTTAGTGGCAATGAGCAGTTCTTC.

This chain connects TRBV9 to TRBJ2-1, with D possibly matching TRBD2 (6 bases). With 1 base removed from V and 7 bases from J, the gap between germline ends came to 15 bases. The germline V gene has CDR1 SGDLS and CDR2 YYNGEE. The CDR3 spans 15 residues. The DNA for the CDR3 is TGTGCCAGCAGCGTATTCGGCGGGAAGGGAAATGAGCAGTTCTTC. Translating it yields CASSVFGGKGNEQFF.

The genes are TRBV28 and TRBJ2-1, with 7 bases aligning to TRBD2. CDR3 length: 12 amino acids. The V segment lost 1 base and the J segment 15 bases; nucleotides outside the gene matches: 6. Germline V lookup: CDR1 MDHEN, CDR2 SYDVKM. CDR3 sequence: CASSLSGLGWFF. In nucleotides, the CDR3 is TGTGCCAGCAGTTTATCCGGACTAGGCTGGTTCTTC.

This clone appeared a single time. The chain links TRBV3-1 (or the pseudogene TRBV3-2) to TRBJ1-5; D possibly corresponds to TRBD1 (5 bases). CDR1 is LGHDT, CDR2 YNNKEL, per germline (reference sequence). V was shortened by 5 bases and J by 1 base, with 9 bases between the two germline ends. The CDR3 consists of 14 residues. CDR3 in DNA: TGTGCCAGCAGCGGGACTTTCAGCAATCAGCCCCAGCATTTT. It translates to CASSGTFSNQPQHF.